The clone carrying this T cell receptor (beta chain) appeared a few times. Its target is unknown. Vbeta (60) and Jbeta (13) primers were used in the PCR. Assay: immunoSEQ multiplex PCR; the TCRdb copy retains only in-frame clones and omits some. Seen here are 150,000 to 200,000 clones, 65% to 75% observed once, and the top ten hold roughly 2.5%. The data were taken from a study of cytomegalovirus exposure and HLA in healthy donors. Study-level points and caveats: No immune exposure information besides CMV serostatus was available.

The CDR3 runs to 14 residues. The V gene lost 6 bases and the J gene lost 0 bases, with 12 bases spanning the gap. Germline-derived CDR1 and CDR2 are SQVTM and ANQGSEA. The genes are TRBV29-1 and TRBJ2-1; D is perhaps TRBD1 (6 bases). Sequences were obtained from PBMCs. The sequence derives from a human donor in good health. Here the CDR3 reads CSVGDIHSYNEQFF. CDR3 sequence (DNA): TGCAGCGTGGGGGACATTCACTCCTACAATGAGCAGTTCTTC.